This TCR beta chain emerged from a study of vaccination effects on CD4 cells after COVID-19. The study, taken as a whole, reports: In the late period after vaccination, infection- and vaccine-induced clones contracted markedly.

This clone occurred a few times. Antigen specificity is unknown. The CDR3 has 14 residues. V lost 3 bases to trimming and J lost 1 base, with 9 bases between them. Germline CDR1 KGHSH, CDR2 LQKENI. The data were produced by immunoSEQ multiplex PCR, yet TCRdb's version contains in-frame clones alone and is incomplete. The sample carries more than 13,000 clones, 65% to 80% recorded once. Prior to sequencing, the ViraFEST assay stimulated PBMC with viral peptide pools, which expanded the antigen-specific CD4+ T cells. CD4+ T cells were isolated after 10 days of culture. Infection dated between March and December 2020, before the Alpha, Beta and Delta variants reached the United States. Each participant received a vaccine that was either BNT162b2 or mRNA-1273, given as two doses. Each well held approximately 1.8 million PBMC cultured with around 9 ug/ml peptides and 8.5 to 10 IU/ml IL-2.

This material consisted of CD4+ T cells from PBMCs cultured with HCoV-NL63 spike peptides, taken after COVID-19 vaccination. V gene TRBV18 combines with J gene TRBJ1-1, with D unresolved. The TCR originated in a human donor who had a prior SARS-CoV-2 infection. The CDR3 spells CASSPGRANTEAFF. CDR3 DNA sequence: TGTGCCAGCTCACCCGGACGGGCGAACACTGAAGCTTTCTTT.